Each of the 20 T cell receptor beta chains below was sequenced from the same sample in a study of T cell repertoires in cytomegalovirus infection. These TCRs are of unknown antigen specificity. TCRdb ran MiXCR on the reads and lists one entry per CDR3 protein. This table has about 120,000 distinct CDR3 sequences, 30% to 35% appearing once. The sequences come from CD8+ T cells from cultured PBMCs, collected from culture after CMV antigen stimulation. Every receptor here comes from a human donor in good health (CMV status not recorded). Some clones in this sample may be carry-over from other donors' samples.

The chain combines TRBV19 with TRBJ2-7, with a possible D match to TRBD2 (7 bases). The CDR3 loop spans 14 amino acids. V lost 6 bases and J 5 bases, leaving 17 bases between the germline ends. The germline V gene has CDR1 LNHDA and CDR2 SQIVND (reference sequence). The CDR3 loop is CASRPTWGGDEQYF. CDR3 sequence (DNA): TGTGCCAGTAGACCGACTTGGGGGGGCGACGAGCAGTACTTC.

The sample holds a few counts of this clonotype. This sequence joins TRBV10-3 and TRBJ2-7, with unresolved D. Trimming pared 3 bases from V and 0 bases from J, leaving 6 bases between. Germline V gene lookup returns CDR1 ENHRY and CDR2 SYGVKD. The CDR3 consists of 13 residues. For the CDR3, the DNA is TGTGCCATCAGTGATTTGTACTCCTACGAGCAGTACTTC. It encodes CAISDLYSYEQYF.

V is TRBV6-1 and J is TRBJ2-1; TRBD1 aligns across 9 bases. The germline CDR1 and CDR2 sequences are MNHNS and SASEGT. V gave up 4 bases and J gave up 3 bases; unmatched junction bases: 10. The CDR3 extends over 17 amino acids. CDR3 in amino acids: CASSGLTRDRVYNEQFF. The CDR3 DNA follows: TGTGCCAGCAGTGGATTAACCCGGGACAGGGTCTACAATGAGCAGTTCTTC.

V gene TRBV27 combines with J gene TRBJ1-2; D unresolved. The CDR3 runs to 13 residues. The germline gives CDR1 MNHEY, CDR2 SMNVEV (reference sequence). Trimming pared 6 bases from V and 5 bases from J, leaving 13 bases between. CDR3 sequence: CASRTNQGYGYTF. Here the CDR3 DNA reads TGTGCCAGCAGGACGAATCAAGGGTATGGCTACACCTTC.

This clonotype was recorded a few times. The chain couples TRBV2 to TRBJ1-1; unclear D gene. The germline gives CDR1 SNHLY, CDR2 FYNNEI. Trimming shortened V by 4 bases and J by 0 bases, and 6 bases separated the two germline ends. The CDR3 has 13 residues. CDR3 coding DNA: TGTGCCAGCAGTGGGGGTGTGAACACTGAAGCTTTCTTT. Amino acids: CASSGGVNTEAFF.

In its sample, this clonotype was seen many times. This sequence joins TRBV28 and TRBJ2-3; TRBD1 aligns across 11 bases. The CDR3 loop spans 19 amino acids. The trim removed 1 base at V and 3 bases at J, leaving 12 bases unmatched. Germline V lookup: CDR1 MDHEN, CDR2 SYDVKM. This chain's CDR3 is CASSLYGTGGSSNTDTQYF. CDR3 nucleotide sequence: TGTGCCAGCAGTTTATATGGGACAGGGGGATCTAGCAATACAGATACGCAGTATTTT.

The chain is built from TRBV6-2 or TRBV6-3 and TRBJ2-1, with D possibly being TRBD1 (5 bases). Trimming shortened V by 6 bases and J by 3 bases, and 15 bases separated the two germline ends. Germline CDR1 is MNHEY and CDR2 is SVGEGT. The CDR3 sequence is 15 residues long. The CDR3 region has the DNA TGTGCCAGCAGCACTACGGACATCCTCTACAATGAGCAGTTCTTC. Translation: CASSTTDILYNEQFF.

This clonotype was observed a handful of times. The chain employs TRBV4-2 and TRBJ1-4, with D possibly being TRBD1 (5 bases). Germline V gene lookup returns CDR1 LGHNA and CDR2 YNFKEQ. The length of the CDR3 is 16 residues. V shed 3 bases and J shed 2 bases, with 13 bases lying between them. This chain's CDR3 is CASSQKDRATNEKLFF. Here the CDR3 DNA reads TGTGCCAGCAGCCAGAAAGACAGAGCTACTAATGAAAAACTGTTTTTT.

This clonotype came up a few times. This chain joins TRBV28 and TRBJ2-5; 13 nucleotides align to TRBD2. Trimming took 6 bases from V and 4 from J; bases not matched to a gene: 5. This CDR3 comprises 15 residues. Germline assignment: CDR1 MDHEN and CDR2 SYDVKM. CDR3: CASRDGLAGAETQYF. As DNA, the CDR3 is TGTGCCAGCAGGGACGGACTAGCGGGGGCAGAGACCCAGTACTTC.

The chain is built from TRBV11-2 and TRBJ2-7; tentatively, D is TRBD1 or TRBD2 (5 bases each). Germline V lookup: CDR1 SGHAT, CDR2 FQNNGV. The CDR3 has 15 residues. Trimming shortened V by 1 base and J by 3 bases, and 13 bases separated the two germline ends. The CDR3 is CASSLGSEGIYEQYF. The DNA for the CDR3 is TGTGCCAGCAGCTTAGGATCCGAGGGGATCTACGAGCAGTACTTC.

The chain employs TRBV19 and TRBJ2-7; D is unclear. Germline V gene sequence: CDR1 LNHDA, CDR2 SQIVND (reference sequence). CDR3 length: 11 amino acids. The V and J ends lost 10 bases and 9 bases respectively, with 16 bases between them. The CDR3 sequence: CATRLGQAQYF. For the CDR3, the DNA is TGTGCCACCCGGCTCGGGCAGGCGCAGTACTTC.

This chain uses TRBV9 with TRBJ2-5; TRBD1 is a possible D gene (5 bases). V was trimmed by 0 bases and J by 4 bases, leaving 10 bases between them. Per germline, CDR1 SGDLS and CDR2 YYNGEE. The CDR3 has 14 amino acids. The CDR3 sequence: CASSVEGWGETQYF. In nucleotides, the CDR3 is TGTGCCAGCAGCGTAGAGGGGTGGGGAGAGACCCAGTACTTC.

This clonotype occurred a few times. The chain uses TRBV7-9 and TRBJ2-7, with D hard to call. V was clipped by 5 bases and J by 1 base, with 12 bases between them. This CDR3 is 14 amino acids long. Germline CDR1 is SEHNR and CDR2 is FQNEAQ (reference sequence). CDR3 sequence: CASSGWLESYEQYF. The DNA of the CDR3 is TGTGCCAGCAGCGGCTGGTTGGAGTCCTACGAGCAGTACTTC.

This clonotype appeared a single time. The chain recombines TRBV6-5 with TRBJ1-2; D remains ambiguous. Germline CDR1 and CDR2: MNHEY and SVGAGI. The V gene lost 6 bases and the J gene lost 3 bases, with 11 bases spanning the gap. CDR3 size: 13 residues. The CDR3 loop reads CASRLGQDYGYTF. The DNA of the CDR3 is TGTGCCAGCAGGCTGGGCCAGGACTATGGCTACACCTTC.

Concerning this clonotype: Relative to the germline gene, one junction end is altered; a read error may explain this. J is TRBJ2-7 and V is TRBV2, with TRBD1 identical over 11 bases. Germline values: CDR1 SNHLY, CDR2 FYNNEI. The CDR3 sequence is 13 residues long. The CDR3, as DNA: TGTGTCAGCACCGGACAGGGGGCGCAGGAGCAGTACTTC. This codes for CVSTGQGAQEQYF.

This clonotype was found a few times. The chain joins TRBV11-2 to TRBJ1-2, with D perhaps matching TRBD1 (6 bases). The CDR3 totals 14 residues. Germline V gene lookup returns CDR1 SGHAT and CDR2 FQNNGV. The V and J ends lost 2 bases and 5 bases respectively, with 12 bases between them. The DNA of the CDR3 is TGTGCCAGCAGCTTATCAGGGGTAGGATATGGCTACACCTTC. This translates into CASSLSGVGYGYTF.

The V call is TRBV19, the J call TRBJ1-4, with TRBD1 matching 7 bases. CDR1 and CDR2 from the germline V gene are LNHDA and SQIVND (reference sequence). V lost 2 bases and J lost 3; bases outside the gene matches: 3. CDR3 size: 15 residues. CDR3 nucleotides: TGTGCCAGTAGTATACAGGGGGATGCTAATGAAAAACTGTTTTTT. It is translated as CASSIQGDANEKLFF.

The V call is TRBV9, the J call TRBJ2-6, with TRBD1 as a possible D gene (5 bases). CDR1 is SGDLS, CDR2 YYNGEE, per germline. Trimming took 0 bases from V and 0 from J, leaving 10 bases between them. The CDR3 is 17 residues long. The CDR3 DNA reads TGTGCCAGCAGCGTAGGTGACAGTTTCTCTGGGGCCAACGTCCTGACTTTC. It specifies CASSVGDSFSGANVLTF.

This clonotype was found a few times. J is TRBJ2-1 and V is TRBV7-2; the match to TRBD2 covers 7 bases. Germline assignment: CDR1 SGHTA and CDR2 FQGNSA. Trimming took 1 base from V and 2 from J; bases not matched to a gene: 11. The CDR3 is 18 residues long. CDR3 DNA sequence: TGTGCCAGCAGCTTAGTGGCCCCGTGGGGGGGGGCCTACAATGAGCAGTTCTTC. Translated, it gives CASSLVAPWGGAYNEQFF.

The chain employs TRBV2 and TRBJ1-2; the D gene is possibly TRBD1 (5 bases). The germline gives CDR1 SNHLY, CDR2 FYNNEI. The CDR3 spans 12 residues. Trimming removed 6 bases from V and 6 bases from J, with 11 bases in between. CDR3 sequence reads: CASSGGVNGYTF. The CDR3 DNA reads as TGTGCCAGCAGCGGAGGGGTTAATGGCTACACCTTC. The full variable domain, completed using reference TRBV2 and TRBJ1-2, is EPEVTQTPSHQVTQMGQEVILRCVPISNHLYFYWYRQILGQKVEFLVSFYNNEISEKSEIFDDQFSVERPDGSNFTLKIRSTKLEDSAMYFCASSGGVNGYTFGSGTRLTVV.